The clone carrying this TCR beta chain was seen just once. The entry originates in a study of blood T cell repertoires in COVID-19. At the level of the study: Specimens from acute and convalescent COVID-19 originated in the United States, Italy and Spain. Sources were T cells, B-cell-depleted T cells, or PBMCs; the material itself was cDNA or gDNA.

Per the original methods: From reference gene primer amplification, estimates of nucleated cell counts were derived. Method: immunoSEQ multiplex PCR; TCRdb's copy keeps in-frame clones and lacks some. The DNA was the basis for D and trimming; V, J and clone size are from that table. Of around 180,000 clones listed, 70% to 90% were seen once; the top ten hold roughly 20%. CDR3 length equals 14 residues. CDR1 is LNHDA, CDR2 SQIVND, per germline (reference sequence). The V end lost 7 bases, the J end lost 4 bases, and 16 bases lay between the germline ends. The chain carries TRBV19 and TRBJ1-2, with D possibly matching TRBD1 (5 bases). The sequence was collected from a man in his 70s with active or convalescent COVID-19. The material sequenced was peripheral blood. The CDR3 DNA follows: TGTGCCAGTAATCCGGGGGAGAATGGCTATGGCTACACCTTC. Translation: CASNPGENGYGYTF. The full variable domain, rest sourced from reference TRBV19 and TRBJ1-2, is DGGITQSPKYLFRKEGQNVTLSCEQNLNHDAMYWYRQDPGQGLRLIYYSQIVNDFQKGDIAEGYSVSREKKESFPLTVTSAQKNPTAFYLCASNPGENGYGYTFGSGTRLTVV.